This TCR beta chain was documented in a study of cytomegalovirus exposure and HLA in healthy donors. The PCR contained 60 Vbeta and 13 Jbeta primers. Libraries were prepared by immunoSEQ multiplex PCR; TCRdb keeps only in-frame clonotypes and omits some of them. Among about 120,000 clones listed, approximately 72% were seen once. Comment on this clone: What it binds is unknown.

The study's findings and limits: Earlier analysis looked at TCR beta V segments, and most were productive about 87% or about 30% of the time. Accounts indicate the classifier identified cytomegalovirus status with strong specificity and sensitivity.

Germline values: CDR1 SNHLY, CDR2 FYNNEI. The V and J ends lost 6 bases and 1 base respectively, with 15 bases between them. This CDR3 is 15 amino acids long. Sequenced input: PBMCs. V and J are TRBV2 and TRBJ2-5; tentatively, D is TRBD2 (5 bases). This TCR was sampled from a young man in good health and CMV-seronegative. CDR3 sequence: CASSDFSVPQETQYF. As DNA, the CDR3 is TGTGCCAGCAGCGACTTTAGCGTACCCCAAGAGACCCAGTACTTC.